There are a few counts of the clone carrying this T cell receptor beta chain. Its antigen remains unidentified. This specimen belongs to a study of response to subunit inactivated influenza vaccine. Broader study findings: The study's authors posited that every seasonal influenza vaccination enlists few new T cells.

V lost 3 bases and J lost 7, with 13 bases in between. The CDR3 extends over 14 amino acids. Germline lookup yields CDR1 SGHKS and CDR2 YYEKEE (reference sequence). Via MiXCR, TCRdb re-called the RT-PCR reads, giving one row per CDR3 protein. The table includes about 520,000 distinct CDR3 sequences, 6.5% to 8% detected once. The sequence was collected from a man aged 50 to 69 who received an inactivated influenza vaccine. V and J are TRBV5-5 and TRBJ1-4; D might be TRBD1 (6 bases). The sample consisted of PBMCs from blood, taken around 25 months after vaccination. This CDR3 is CASSSRTVGEKLFF. DNA of the CDR3: TGTGCCAGCAGCTCGAGGACAGTGGGTGAAAAACTGTTTTTT.